The 10 T cell receptor beta chains below all came from one sample that was sequenced in a study of T cell responses to AZD1222 COVID-19 vaccine. Measured with immunoSEQ multiplex PCR; TCRdb has only the in-frame clones, and not every one. The sample holds about 140,000 clones; roughly 90% are singletons and the top ten take around 1.7%. Sequences were derived from peripheral blood, sampled on day 0 of AZD1222 vaccination. The receptors stem from an adult in good health.

This clone was detected once. This sequence joins TRBV3-1 (or the pseudogene TRBV3-2) and TRBJ1-1; possibly TRBD1 for D (6 bases). CDR3 length: 12 residues. Germline lookup yields CDR1 LGHDT and CDR2 YNNKEL (reference sequence). V was cut by 4 bases and J by 10 bases, with 13 bases left in between. In DNA, the CDR3 is TGTGCCAGCAGCCCCAGGGGAGGTGGAGCTTTCTTT. Translating it yields CASSPRGGGAFF.

The chain employs TRBV5-6 and TRBJ2-2; D remains unclear. Looked up from germline, CDR1 is SGHDT and CDR2 is YYEEEE. V lost 0 bases, J lost 4 bases, and 4 bases lay in between. The CDR3 extends over 13 amino acids. This CDR3 is CASSLGTTGELFF. DNA of the CDR3: TGTGCCAGCAGCTTGGGTACCACCGGGGAGCTGTTTTTT.

This chain links TRBV5-1 with TRBJ1-5; D perhaps matches TRBD1 (6 bases). The V gene's germline CDR1 is SGHRS and CDR2 YFSETQ. The CDR3 has 15 amino acids. Trimming took 0 bases from V and 3 from J, leaving 10 bases between them. CDR3 nucleotide sequence: TGCGCCAGCAGCTTGGCCGGGGGGCTCAATCAGCCCCAGCATTTT. As protein: CASSLAGGLNQPQHF. Full variable domain (outside the CDR3, taken from reference TRBV5-1 and TRBJ1-5): KAGVTQTPRYLIKTRGQQVTLSCSPISGHRSVSWYQQTPGQGLQFLFEYFSETQRNKGNFPGRFSGRQFSNSRSEMNVSTLELGDSALYLCASSLAGGLNQPQHFGDGTRLSIL.

The rearrangement uses TRBV6-1 and TRBJ1-2; tentatively, D is TRBD1 (5 bases). V gave up 2 bases and J gave up 3 bases, with 13 bases separating them. Germline V gene sequence: CDR1 MNHNS, CDR2 SASEGT. The CDR3 sequence is 15 residues long. As DNA, the CDR3 is TGTGCCAGCAGTGAATCGTCCCAGGGCGACTATGGCTACACCTTC. Amino acids: CASSESSQGDYGYTF.

The genes are TRBV28 and TRBJ2-3; no clear D gene. V dropped 2 bases and J dropped 3 bases, with 12 bases sitting between them. The CDR3 is 15 amino acids. CDR1 is MDHEN and CDR2 is SYDVKM in the germline V gene. CDR3 sequence (DNA): TGTGCCAGCAGTTTAGTGGGAACCTTGACAGATACGCAGTATTTT. Its protein is CASSLVGTLTDTQYF.

The chain recombines TRBV28 with TRBJ1-1, with D possibly being TRBD1 (6 bases). Per germline, CDR1 MDHEN and CDR2 SYDVKM. The V end lost 5 bases, the J end lost 6 bases, and 19 bases lay between the germline ends. The CDR3 spans 15 residues. The DNA of the CDR3 is TGTGCCAGCAGTGTATTCAGGGGTGGAATCCCTGAAGCTTTCTTT. Its translation is CASSVFRGGIPEAFF.

The chain is built from TRBV2 and TRBJ1-1; possibly TRBD1 for D (5 bases). V was trimmed by 3 bases and J by 5 bases, leaving 7 bases between them. The germline V gene has CDR1 SNHLY and CDR2 FYNNEI. The CDR3 spans 12 residues. The CDR3: CASSETDTEAFF. The DNA of the CDR3 is TGTGCCAGCAGTGAGACAGATACTGAAGCTTTCTTT.

The CDR3 spells CASSSTPPETQYF. CDR3 coding DNA: TGCGCCAGCAGCTCCACCCCTCCAGAGACCCAGTACTTC. The V and J genes are TRBV5-1 and TRBJ2-5; D is uncertain. Germline lookup yields CDR1 SGHRS and CDR2 YFSETQ. Trimming stripped 3 bases from V and 4 bases from J, with 10 bases between. The CDR3 length is 13 residues.

The chain recombines TRBV3-1 (or the pseudogene TRBV3-2) with TRBJ2-1; 13 bases are a match to TRBD2. With 4 bases clipped from V and 10 bases from J, the junction kept 16 bases outside the gene matches. CDR3 length: 18 residues. The germline V gene has CDR1 LGHDT and CDR2 YNNKEL (reference sequence). CDR3 DNA: TGTGCCAGCAGCCTATTCCCCGGACTAGCGGGAGTATTAAGGGAGCAGTTCTTC. It codes for CASSLFPGLAGVLREQFF.

V is TRBV7-9 and J is TRBJ2-2, with D uncertain. The CDR3 loop spans 18 amino acids. Trimming took 0 bases from V and 6 from J, leaving 20 bases between them. CDR1 SEHNR and CDR2 FQNEAQ come from the germline V gene (reference sequence). The CDR3 DNA is TGTGCCAGCAGCTTAGCGGGCCGAGGAGACAAAAAGGCCGGGGAGCTGTTTTTT. It yields the protein CASSLAGRGDKKAGELFF. Full variable domain (outside the CDR3, taken from reference TRBV7-9 and TRBJ2-2): DTGVSQNPRHKITKRGQNVTFRCDPISEHNRLYWYRQTLGQGPEFLTYFQNEAQLEKSRLLSDRFSAERPKGSFSTLEIQRTEQGDSAMYLCASSLAGRGDKKAGELFFGEGSRLTVL.